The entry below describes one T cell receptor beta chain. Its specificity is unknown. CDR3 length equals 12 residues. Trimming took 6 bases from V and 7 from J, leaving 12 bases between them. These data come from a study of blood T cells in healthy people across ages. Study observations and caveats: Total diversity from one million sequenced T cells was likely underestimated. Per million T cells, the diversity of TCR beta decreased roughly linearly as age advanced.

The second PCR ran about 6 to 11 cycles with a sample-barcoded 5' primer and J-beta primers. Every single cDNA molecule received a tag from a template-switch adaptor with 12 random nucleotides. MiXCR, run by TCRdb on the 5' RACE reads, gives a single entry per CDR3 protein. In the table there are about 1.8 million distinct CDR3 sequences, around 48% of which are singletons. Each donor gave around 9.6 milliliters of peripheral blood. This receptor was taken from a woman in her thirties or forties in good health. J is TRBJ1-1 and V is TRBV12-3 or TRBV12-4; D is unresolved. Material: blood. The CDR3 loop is CASSPNGYEAFF. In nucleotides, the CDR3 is TGTGCCAGCAGCCCCAACGGGTATGAAGCTTTCTTT.